A selection of T cell receptor beta chains follows, all from one sample in a study of blood T cells in healthy people across ages. TCRdb called the 5' RACE reads again in MiXCR, with one record for every CDR3 protein. The profile shows about 1.6 million distinct CDR3 sequences, around 36% of them singletons. The sample taken for sequencing was blood. These receptors were collected from a woman between 25 and 40 years old in good health. Each CDR3 is given with its conserved first and last residue. D genes are given only for firm matches. Expanded clones are given a class, and other clones once, few, many or no size at all.

CDR3,DNA,V,length,D,size,J
CSVAGGRLYGYTF,TGCAGCGTTGCCGGCGGACGGCTCTATGGCTACACCTTC,TRBV29-1,13,-,-,TRBJ1-2
CSASVTGELFF,TGCAGTGCTAGCGTCACCGGGGAGCTGTTTTTT,TRBV20-1,11,-,few,TRBJ2-2
CASSLISGTGGETQYF,TGCGCCAGCAGTTTAATCAGCGGGACAGGCGGAGAGACCCAGTACTTC,TRBV4-1,16,-,-,TRBJ2-5
CASSLSTSGSWIGELFF,TGTGCCAGCAGTTTGTCCACTAGCGGGAGCTGGATCGGGGAGCTGTTTTTT,TRBV27,17,TRBD2,-,TRBJ2-2
CAGSFWDRVSHEQYF,TGTGCCGGCAGCTTTTGGGACAGGGTGTCCCACGAGCAGTACTTC,TRBV5-6,15,TRBD1,-,TRBJ2-7
CASSQVPNTDTQYF,TGTGCCAGCAGCCAAGTCCCCAATACAGATACGCAGTATTTT,TRBV3-1,14,-,-,TRBJ2-3
CASSLGVSSGETQYF,TGTGCCAGCAGCTTAGGAGTGAGTTCGGGGGAGACCCAGTACTTC,TRBV13,15,-,few,TRBJ2-5
CASSRVQGNYGYTF,TGTGCCAGCAGCCGGGTACAGGGTAACTATGGCTACACCTTC,TRBV7-2,14,-,-,TRBJ1-2
CAGSLESAYEQYF,TGCGCCGGCAGCTTGGAGTCAGCCTACGAGCAGTACTTC,TRBV5-1,13,-,once,TRBJ2-7
CASSLGSSGVETQYF,TGCGCCAGCAGCTTGGGGTCTTCGGGAGTGGAGACCCAGTACTTC,TRBV5-1,15,-,-,TRBJ2-5
CASSRDGGGLIYGYTF,TGCGCCAGCAGCCGAGATGGGGGGGGCCTCATCTATGGCTACACCTTC,TRBV4-1,16,-,few,TRBJ1-2
CASSAGTGVSDTQYF,TGTGCCAGCAGTGCCGGGACAGGGGTATCAGATACGCAGTATTTT,TRBV6-4,15,TRBD1,-,TRBJ2-3
CASSFSGVPSYEQYF,TGTGCCAGCAGCTTCAGCGGGGTGCCCTCCTACGAGCAGTACTTC,TRBV5-6,15,TRBD2,few,TRBJ2-7
CASSPRTGYDAEAFF,TGTGCCAGCAGCCCAAGGACAGGGTACGACGCTGAAGCTTTCTTT,TRBV7-9,15,TRBD1,few,TRBJ1-1
CASSERVSLETQYF,TGTGCCAGCAGTGAAAGAGTTAGTCTGGAGACCCAGTACTTC,TRBV6-1,14,-,-,TRBJ2-5
CGVEEPGLAGVPTDTQYF,TGCGGCGTTGAAGAACCGGGACTAGCGGGAGTCCCGACAGATACGCAGTATTTT,TRBV29-1,18,TRBD2,-,TRBJ2-3
CATSQQGVETQYF,TGTGCCACCAGCCAGCAGGGGGTAGAGACCCAGTACTTC,TRBV24-1,13,TRBD1,-,TRBJ2-5
CATSRETYYNEQFF,TGTGCCACCAGCAGAGAGACCTATTACAATGAGCAGTTCTTC,TRBV15,14,-,-,TRBJ2-1
CASSHTRLPTNEKLFF,TGTGCCAGCAGCCACACAAGGCTCCCAACTAATGAAAAACTGTTTTTT,TRBV7-9,16,-,-,TRBJ1-4
CASSRTRRDNEQFF,TGTGCCAGCAGTAGGACTAGAAGGGACAATGAGCAGTTCTTC,TRBV11-2,14,TRBD2,many,TRBJ2-1
CASRALVGEKLFF,TGTGCCAGCAGGGCGTTAGTTGGCGAAAAACTGTTTTTT,TRBV6-6,13,-,few,TRBJ1-4
CSAFALAGSTDTQYF,TGCAGTGCATTCGCCTTAGCGGGGAGCACAGATACGCAGTATTTT,TRBV20-1,15,TRBD2,many,TRBJ2-3
CSARVDRVGPFDEQFF,TGCAGTGCTAGAGTTGACAGGGTCGGTCCTTTTGATGAGCAGTTCTTC,TRBV20-1,16,TRBD1,-,TRBJ2-1
CASSLIAYEQYF,TGTGCCAGCAGCTTAATTGCCTACGAGCAGTACTTC,TRBV7-9,12,-,few,TRBJ2-7
CASSEVWTEQFF,TGCGCCAGCAGTGAAGTTTGGACAGAGCAGTTCTTC,TRBV10-2,12,-,once,TRBJ2-1
CASSSLGTSYGYTF,TGTGCCAGCAGCTCCTTGGGGACAAGCTATGGCTACACCTTC,TRBV7-2,14,-,-,TRBJ1-2
CAIREDLSGNEQFF,TGTGCCATCAGAGAGGATTTGAGCGGCAATGAGCAGTTCTTC,TRBV10-3,14,-,-,TRBJ2-1
CAISEGGALYEKLFF,TGTGCCATCAGTGAGGGGGGGGCATTGTATGAAAAACTGTTTTTT,TRBV10-3,15,-,-,TRBJ1-4
CTSSRTSGYTTDTQYF,TGTACCAGCAGCCGGACTAGCGGGTATACCACAGATACGCAGTATTTT,TRBV7-2,16,TRBD2,-,TRBJ2-3
CASSLSVLYTQYF,TGTGCCAGCAGTTTATCTGTGTTGTATACGCAGTATTTT,TRBV27,13,-,-,TRBJ2-3
CAIRASSYNSPLHF,TGTGCCATCAGGGCTAGCTCCTATAATTCACCCCTCCACTTT,TRBV12-3/TRBV12-4,14,-,-,TRBJ1-6
CASSLWTSGRRTDTQYF,TGTGCCAGCAGCCTCTGGACTAGCGGGAGAAGGACAGATACGCAGTATTTT,TRBV4-2,17,TRBD2,-,TRBJ2-3
CASSPGTSGRGSYNEQFF,TGTGCCAGCAGTCCCGGGACTAGCGGTCGAGGTTCCTACAATGAGCAGTTCTTC,TRBV12-3/TRBV12-4,18,TRBD2,-,TRBJ2-1
CASSPQGGLYNEQFF,TGTGCCAGCAGCCCCCAGGGGGGCCTCTACAATGAGCAGTTCTTC,TRBV7-9,15,-,few,TRBJ2-1
CASSDDPLDEQYF,TGTGCCAGCAGTGACGACCCTTTAGACGAGCAGTACTTC,TRBV6-1,13,-,few,TRBJ2-7
CASSPPRGRGYGYTF,TGTGCCAGCAGCCCCCCGAGGGGCCGCGGGTATGGCTACACCTTC,TRBV4-2,15,-,many,TRBJ1-2
CSARDSTAYPYEQYF,TGCAGTGCTAGAGATAGCACAGCATACCCCTACGAGCAGTACTTC,TRBV20-1,15,-,-,TRBJ2-7